The clone carrying this T cell receptor beta chain was detected only once. What it binds is unknown. The data originate from a study of a mutant IDH1 vaccine in newly diagnosed glioma. V lost 0 bases to trimming and J lost 12 bases; unmatched junction nucleotides: 15. In germline, CDR1 is SGHRS, CDR2 YFSETQ. The CDR3 is made up of 16 amino acids. Assay: immunoSEQ multiplex PCR; the TCRdb copy retains only in-frame clones and omits some. Of approximately 60,000 clones in the sample, less than 90% are singletons; the top ten hold 3.8%. Time point defined: week 47, end of study. All doses held 300 ug of mutant IDH1 20-mer peptide, with topical imiquimod.

This sequence joins TRBV5-1 and TRBJ2-1; 7 bases are shared with TRBD1. This sample comprised PBMCs, obtained from a glioma patient whose treatment included an IDH1 peptide vaccine. The sequence came from a man aged 25-40 years with glioma. Here the CDR3 reads CASSLDVATGHSWQFF. The CDR3 region has the DNA TGCGCCAGCAGCTTGGACGTCGCGACAGGGCACTCCTGGCAGTTCTTC.